This T cell receptor beta chain emerged from a study of blood T cell repertoires in COVID-19 (dated by TCRdb to the early 2020s). Concerning the study at large: Samples covering the acute and convalescent phases of COVID-19 were provided by collaborators in the United States, Italy and Spain. The material from the prospective study consisted of cDNA or gDNA derived from T cells, B-cell-depleted T cells, or PBMCs. Subjects who had been exposed to COVID-19, were actively infected with it, or had recovered from it provided the deeply sampled blood TCRbeta repertoires that made up the dataset. The repertoires were released in a freely available public database intended as a resource for research on the immune response to SARS-CoV-2. The samples were drawn from the first 160 participants of the ongoing ImmuneRACE study and from over 950 subjects provided by 6 global collaborators. A de-identified subject ID, COVID-19 status, age in years and sex were almost always included in the sample metadata. Where HLA class I and class II types were available, the types were taken from metadata supplied by the sample provider, not from assay-based typing.

CDR1 is given as LGHNT and CDR2 as FRNRAP, both from the germline V gene. V drops 7 bases and J drops 1 base, leaving 25 bases in between. Including cysteine and phenylalanine, the CDR3 has 18 amino acids. Of the read, only the CDR3 DNA is kept; its 54 bases are in frame from base 1. A note on this clone: The clone's antigen remains unknown. Base qualities are not at hand, and no much larger clone is one base apart.

TCRbeta CDR3 regions were amplified from genomic DNA by means of the immunoSEQ Assay, a bias-controlled multiplex PCR. The study's processing was this. The number of nucleated cells in each sample was estimated from the amplification of reference gene primers within the assay. To quantify the absolute abundance of each unique TCRbeta CDR3 rearrangement, sequence reads were collapsed and filtered. For each sample, productive Simpson clonality was calculated as the square root of Simpson's diversity index over productive rearrangements. TCRdb limited this immuneACCESS table to in-frame rearrangements with V and J called. A share of clones is missing; checked studies link under half to unresolved V genes, and the rest is unexplained. V, J and clone size are taken as reported in that table, and D and trimming were inferred from the DNA itself. In this sample the table shows about 62,000 clones, 85% to 90% of which occur a single time. The ten largest make up roughly 18% of the sample.

One collaborating source in Seattle enrolled patients while the patients were actively infected and followed the patients over time throughout the course of disease. Each collaborating institution followed its own protocols to collect whole blood in K2EDTA tubes. For TCRbeta analysis, collaborators shipped samples in one of three forms: frozen whole blood, isolated PBMCs, or DNA extracted from either of those sample types. Results the study describes overall, beyond this receptor: The amount of clinical and demographic metadata varied by source and participant and was provided uncurated.

This receptor was identified in a woman aged 55-70 years with COVID-19, enrolled during active disease. Input material: peripheral blood. Recombination connected TRBV12-5 to TRBJ2-5; TRBD2 could be the D gene, as 6 bases match. The encoded CDR3 is CASADGTCGGAGQETQYF. The nucleotide sequence is TGTGCTAGTGCCGACGGGACTTGCGGAGGGGCGGGCCAAGAGACCCAGTACTTC.